Each of the 13 T cell receptor beta chains below was sequenced from the same sample in a study of blood T cell repertoires in COVID-19. The method was immunoSEQ multiplex PCR; TCRdb's version includes in-frame clones alone and lacks a portion of them. The data contain 300,000 or so clones, around nine tenths of them singletons. The sequenced sample was PBMCs or T cells enriched from blood (not recorded which). The receptor source for this set is a woman aged 45-60 years who had been exposed to COVID-19.

The V call is TRBV25-1, the J call TRBJ2-5; TRBD2 aligns across 8 bases. This CDR3 has 15 residues. The J segment lost 5 bases and the V segment lost 5 bases, leaving 10 bases of the junction unmatched. Germline loops: CDR1 MGHDK, CDR2 SYGVNS. The CDR3 spells CASSPGGGSQETQYF. CDR3 coding DNA: TGTGCCAGCAGTCCCGGCGGGGGGAGTCAGGAGACCCAGTACTTC.

This chain connects TRBV25-1 to TRBJ2-2; a weak D match, TRBD1 (6 bases). V was pared by 7 bases and J by 0 bases, with 9 bases between. Germline values: CDR1 MGHDK, CDR2 SYGVNS. The CDR3 is 14 residues long. CDR3 in DNA: TGTGCCAGCATGGCAGGGGCGAACACCGGGGAGCTGTTTTTT. Amino acid sequence: CASMAGANTGELFF. Full variable domain (missing parts from reference TRBV25-1 and TRBJ2-2): EADIYQTPRYLVIGTGKKITLECSQTMGHDKMYWYQQDPGMELHLIHYSYGVNSTEKGDLSSESTVSRIRTEHFPLTLESARPSHTSQYLCASMAGANTGELFFGEGSRLTVL.

CDR3 protein: CAWGRPGQPPYEQYF. The CDR3 coding sequence is TGTGCCTGGGGGCGTCCGGGACAACCCCCCTACGAGCAGTACTTC. The chain is built from TRBV30 and TRBJ2-7, with D possibly matching TRBD1 (6 bases). Germline lookup yields CDR1 GTSNPN and CDR2 SVGIG (reference sequence). Trimming shortened V by 5 bases and J by 2 bases, and 19 bases separated the two germline ends. The CDR3 is made up of 15 amino acids.

This rearrangement joins TRBV10-3 to TRBJ1-3; D gene uncertain. CDR1 and CDR2 (germline): ENHRY, SYGVKD. V lost 2 bases and J 0 bases, leaving 8 bases between the germline ends. The CDR3 has 15 amino acids. The CDR3 nucleotides read TGTGCCATCAGTGAGCCGAGCGGCTCTGGAAACACCATATATTTT. Translated: CAISEPSGSGNTIYF.

In this sample, this clone turned up a few times. The chain carries TRBV19 and TRBJ1-5, with D possibly matching TRBD1 (6 bases). The CDR3 contains 14 residues. CDR1 and CDR2 from the germline V gene are LNHDA and SQIVND (reference sequence). The V gene lost 4 bases and the J gene lost 2 bases, with 9 bases spanning the gap. The CDR3 nucleotides read TGTGCCAGTAGTACAGGGGATGGCAATCAGCCCCAGCATTTT. Translating gives CASSTGDGNQPQHF. The variable domain in full, completed from reference TRBV19 and TRBJ1-5, reads DGGITQSPKYLFRKEGQNVTLSCEQNLNHDAMYWYRQDPGQGLRLIYYSQIVNDFQKGDIAEGYSVSREKKESFPLTVTSAQKNPTAFYLCASSTGDGNQPQHFGDGTRLSIL.

In this sample, this clone turned up once. Additional DNA sequences in this sample encode the identical CDR3. The rearrangement uses TRBV7-9 and TRBJ2-3, with D tentatively TRBD2 (6 bases). Trimming removed 2 bases from V and 3 bases from J, with 9 bases in between. CDR3 length equals 14 residues. Looked up from germline, CDR1 is SEHNR and CDR2 is FQNEAQ (reference sequence). The CDR3 DNA follows: TGTGCCAGCAGCTTACATGGGGGGACAGATACGCAGTATTTT. Translated, it gives CASSLHGGTDTQYF.

V usage is TRBV2 and J usage is TRBJ2-2; 7 bases agree with TRBD2. The CDR3 totals 13 residues. J was trimmed by 5 bases and V by 4 bases; bases with no gene match: 1. Germline CDR1 SNHLY, CDR2 FYNNEI. CDR3 in amino acids: CASSGEGTGELFF. CDR3 nucleotides: TGTGCCAGCAGTGGGGAGGGTACCGGGGAGCTGTTTTTT.

This clone was picked up a small number of times. In DNA, the CDR3 is TGTGCCAGCAGTCGGACAGGGCATGGCTACACCTTC. Translated, it gives CASSRTGHGYTF. V usage is TRBV12-3 or TRBV12-4 and J usage is TRBJ1-2, with 8 bases lining up with TRBD1. This CDR3 spans 12 amino acids. With 5 bases clipped from V and 6 bases from J, the junction kept 2 bases outside the gene matches.

In DNA, the CDR3 is TGTGCCAGCAGCCAAGTCACCTACCATAATGAAAAACTGTTTTTT. It encodes CASSQVTYHNEKLFF. The chain is built from TRBV4-2 and TRBJ1-4; D ambiguous. This CDR3 is built from 15 residues. Germline CDR1 LGHNA, CDR2 YNFKEQ. V was cut by 1 base and J by 4 bases, with 10 bases left in between.

J is TRBJ2-3 and V is TRBV10-3, with 8 bases identical to TRBD1. The CDR3 spans 16 residues. Germline assignment: CDR1 ENHRY and CDR2 SYGVKD. The V segment lost 5 bases and the J segment 3 bases; nucleotides outside the gene matches: 10. CDR3 sequence reads: CAISWAGTGPTDTQYF. CDR3 DNA: TGTGCCATCAGTTGGGCCGGGACAGGACCGACAGATACGCAGTATTTT.

This chain connects TRBV18 to TRBJ1-5; 10 bases agree with TRBD1. Losses at the gene ends were 4 bases for V and 7 bases for J; bases not matched to a gene: 1. CDR3 size: 13 residues. Germline assignment: CDR1 KGHSH and CDR2 LQKENI. The CDR3 reads CASSRDRGQPQHF. Written as DNA, the CDR3 is TGTGCCAGCTCACGGGACAGGGGCCAGCCCCAGCATTTT.

This chain links TRBV18 with TRBJ1-5, with D unresolved. The CDR3 is 13 amino acids. CDR1 is KGHSH, CDR2 LQKENI, per germline. V lost 4 bases, J lost 8 bases, and 12 bases lay in between. DNA for the CDR3: TGTGCCAGCTCACGCTCCCCCTCGGAGCCCCAGCATTTT. It encodes CASSRSPSEPQHF.

This clone was observed a handful of times. The chain has TRBV2 and TRBJ2-6, with D hard to call. V was cut by 7 bases and J by 0 bases, with 10 bases left in between. CDR3 length: 15 amino acids. Germline loops: CDR1 SNHLY, CDR2 FYNNEI. The DNA of the CDR3 is TGTGCCAGCAAACAGAGCCGCTCTGGGGCCAACGTCCTGACTTTC. It codes for CASKQSRSGANVLTF.